The 20 T cell receptor beta chains reported below all come from one sample, sequenced in a study of beta chain features in type 1 diabetes. Reverse transcription of all isolated RNA meant that expressed TCRB transcripts were sequenced. Here immunoSEQ multiplex PCR was the method, and the copy in TCRdb shows in-frame clones only, minus some. The sample records about 150,000 clones, around 8.5% being singletons. The sample taken for sequencing was central memory CD4+ T cells from blood. Receptors originate from a man aged 18 to 30 in good health.

This clone was seen ten or more times. The V and J genes are TRBV7-9 and TRBJ1-6; D is unresolved. V lost 1 base to trimming and J lost 10 bases, with 11 bases between them. The germline V gene encodes CDR1 SEHNR and CDR2 FQNEAQ (reference sequence). CDR3 length equals 14 residues. DNA for the CDR3: TGTGCCAGCAGCTTAGAGGAGCCGAGATCACCCCTCCACTTT. Encoded protein: CASSLEEPRSPLHF.

CDR3 sequence (DNA): TGTGCCAGCAGCCAAGTCGTTGGCTCCCAGGATACGCAGTATTTT. Translated: CASSQVVGSQDTQYF. The chain carries TRBV7-2 and TRBJ2-3; D remains unclear. The CDR3 contains 15 residues. Trimming took off 5 bases at V and 6 bases at J, with 18 bases between the two ends. Germline-derived CDR1 and CDR2 are SGHTA and FQGNSA. The whole variable domain, remainder taken from reference TRBV7-2 and TRBJ2-3, is GAGVSQSPSNKVTEKGKDVELRCDPISGHTALYWYRQSLGQGLEFLIYFQGNSAPDKSGLPSDRFSAERTGGSVSTLTIQRTQQEDSAVYLCASSQVVGSQDTQYFGPGTRLTVL.

This clone was detected a few times. The chain combines TRBV5-6 with TRBJ1-5; maybe TRBD1 (5 bases). This CDR3 is built from 14 residues. Germline V gene sequence: CDR1 SGHDT, CDR2 YYEEEE. V was trimmed by 6 bases and J by 4 bases, leaving 14 bases between them. This CDR3 is CASNRLLGNQPQHF. DNA for the CDR3: TGTGCCAGCAACAGGCTACTTGGAAATCAGCCCCAGCATTTT.

The chain links TRBV11-2 to TRBJ1-1, with unresolved D. Germline CDR1 reads SGHAT; CDR2 reads FQNNGV. V was clipped by 0 bases and J by 6 bases, with 11 bases between them. The CDR3 has 14 residues. For the CDR3, the DNA is TGTGCCAGCAGCTTAGACGGGAGCTTCGCTGAAGCTTTCTTT. Translating it yields CASSLDGSFAEAFF.

This clone appeared many times. V and J are TRBV2 and TRBJ2-2; possible D gene TRBD2, 5 bases. Trimming took 7 bases from V and 4 from J, leaving 10 bases between them. Germline values: CDR1 SNHLY, CDR2 FYNNEI. This CDR3 contains 13 residues. The CDR3 protein is CASKEAATGELFF. CDR3 DNA sequence: TGTGCCAGCAAGGAGGCAGCCACCGGGGAGCTGTTTTTT. Supplemented by reference TRBV2 and TRBJ2-2, the full variable domain reads EPEVTQTPSHQVTQMGQEVILRCVPISNHLYFYWYRQILGQKVEFLVSFYNNEISEKSEIFDDQFSVERPDGSNFTLKIRSTKLEDSAMYFCASKEAATGELFFGEGSRLTVL.

This chain joins TRBV14 and TRBJ2-1, with 8 bases matching TRBD1. The length of the CDR3 is 15 residues. Per germline, CDR1 SGHDN and CDR2 FVKESK. The J segment lost 9 bases and the V segment lost 1 base, leaving 8 bases of the junction unmatched. CDR3 sequence (DNA): TGTGCCAGCAGCCAAGGAAGACAGGGGTATGTTGAGCAGTTCTTC. Encoded protein: CASSQGRQGYVEQFF.

This rearrangement joins TRBV5-6 to TRBJ1-5, with TRBD1 identical over 10 bases. The CDR3 consists of 16 residues. The germline gives CDR1 SGHDT, CDR2 YYEEEE. V shed 2 bases, J shed 4 bases, and the junction held 6 bases outside the gene matches. The CDR3 nucleotides are TGTGCCAGCAGCTTATGGGACAGGGGACCAAATCAGCCCCAGCATTTT. Translating it yields CASSLWDRGPNQPQHF.

This clone was counted at least ten times. This chain uses TRBV6-6 with TRBJ2-7; 8 bases match TRBD2. The germline V gene encodes CDR1 MNHNY and CDR2 SVGAGI (reference sequence). This CDR3 spans 12 amino acids. V shed 8 bases and J 4 bases; nucleotides not matched to a gene: 4. The CDR3 coding sequence is TGTGCCAGCGCCCGGGAGGGGTACGAGCAGTACTTC. Translation gives CASAREGYEQYF.

The genes are TRBV7-9 and TRBJ1-1; D might be TRBD1 (5 bases). V gave up 5 bases and J gave up 1 base, with 11 bases separating them. The CDR3 has 14 amino acids. In germline, CDR1 is SEHNR, CDR2 FQNEAQ (reference sequence). The CDR3 here is CASSPGHTNTEAFF. CDR3 DNA sequence: TGTGCCAGCAGCCCCGGACATACGAACACTGAAGCTTTCTTT.

This clone turned up a few times. CDR3 residues: CASTPRWRTNEQFF. The CDR3 nucleotides read TGTGCCAGCACTCCGAGGTGGAGGACCAATGAGCAGTTCTTC. This chain uses TRBV11-1 with TRBJ2-1; D is perhaps TRBD2 (5 bases). CDR1 is SGHAT and CDR2 is FQDESV in the germline V gene (reference sequence). V was pared by 7 bases and J by 6 bases, with 16 bases between. The CDR3 extends over 14 amino acids. The full variable domain, completed using reference TRBV11-1 and TRBJ2-1, is EAEVAQSPRYKITEKSQAVAFWCDPISGHATLYWYRQILGQGPELLVQFQDESVVDDSQLPKDRFSAERLKGVDSTLKIQPAELGDSAMYLCASTPRWRTNEQFFGPGTRLTVL.

Many counts were recorded for this clone. The V call is TRBV7-3, the J call TRBJ1-1; 7 bases are a match to TRBD1. V shed 5 bases and J 4 bases; nucleotides not matched to a gene: 4. The CDR3 runs to 13 residues. Germline V gene sequence: CDR1 SGHTA, CDR2 FQGTGA. CDR3 loop: CASSRTGATEAFF. As DNA, the CDR3 is TGTGCCAGCAGCCGAACAGGGGCCACTGAAGCTTTCTTT.

This clone came up many times. CDR3 amino acids: CASSAGESYEQYF. CDR3 in DNA: TGTGCCAGCTCGGCGGGGGAAAGCTACGAGCAGTACTTC. The chain recombines TRBV18 with TRBJ2-7; 7 nucleotides line up with TRBD2. Trimming at V came to 6 bases and at J to 3 bases, leaving 5 bases not matched to a gene. In germline, CDR1 is KGHSH, CDR2 LQKENI. The CDR3 covers 13 residues.

This chain links TRBV5-5 with TRBJ2-7, with D tentatively TRBD1 (6 bases). In germline, CDR1 is SGHKS, CDR2 YYEKEE (reference sequence). Trimming left V 3 bases short and J 2 bases short, with 12 bases between. The CDR3 has 14 residues. CDR3 in amino acids: CASSWGQGTYEQYF. The CDR3 bases are TGTGCCAGCAGCTGGGGGCAAGGTACCTACGAGCAGTACTTC.

This clone was recorded at least ten times. The chain uses TRBV7-9 and TRBJ2-5; 14 bases fit TRBD2. The CDR3 covers 16 residues. V dropped 5 bases and J dropped 5; count of bases not matched to a gene: 7. Germline CDR1 SEHNR, CDR2 FQNEAQ (reference sequence). The DNA for the CDR3 is TGTGCCAGCAGCCCAGGGACTAGCGGGAGAATCGAGACCCAGTACTTC. Translated, it gives CASSPGTSGRIETQYF.

This clone came up many times. The chain couples TRBV6-5 to TRBJ2-7, with D perhaps TRBD1 (5 bases). V was pared by 0 bases and J by 5 bases, with 11 bases between. Germline CDR1 is MNHEY and CDR2 is SVGAGI. The CDR3 consists of 14 residues. CDR3 DNA sequence: TGTGCCAGCAGTTACTCGGCAGGGTTGGACGAGCAGTACTTC. As protein: CASSYSAGLDEQYF.

This clone was seen more than once but under ten times. V usage is TRBV25-1 and J usage is TRBJ1-2; no clear D gene. The CDR3 totals 14 residues. Trimming stripped 4 bases from V and 4 bases from J, with 13 bases between. Germline CDR1 is MGHDK and CDR2 is SYGVNS. The CDR3 reads CASSVSEISYGYTF. The CDR3 region has the DNA TGTGCCAGCAGTGTCTCCGAAATTAGCTATGGCTACACCTTC.

V is TRBV5-3 and J is TRBJ2-7, with D maybe TRBD2 (5 bases). TRBV5-3 is given ORF status, its function remaining uncertain. V dropped 4 bases and J dropped 4 bases, with 12 bases sitting between them. There are 13 residues in the CDR3. Here the CDR3 reads CARSNRGSYEQYF. As DNA, the CDR3 is TGTGCCAGAAGCAACCGGGGTTCGTACGAGCAGTACTTC.

The chain links TRBV21-1 to TRBJ1-5; the table's TRBD1 call for D was not verified on the DNA. TRBV21-1 is marked as a pseudogene. The CDR3 sequence is 14 residues long. CDR3 protein: CASSLQDTDQPQHF. The CDR3 nucleotides are TGTGCCAGCAGCCTCCAGGACACCGATCAGCCCCAGCATTTT.

This clone was observed a handful of times. The V and J genes are TRBV10-3 and TRBJ2-1; 8 nucleotides match TRBD2. The germline V gene encodes CDR1 ENHRY and CDR2 SYGVKD. The CDR3 has 13 amino acids. The J segment lost 6 bases and the V segment lost 5 bases, leaving 3 bases of the junction unmatched. CDR3 bases: TGTGCCATCAGTCTAGCGGGCTCCAATGAGCAGTTCTTC. Translated: CAISLAGSNEQFF.

The chain joins TRBV7-9 to TRBJ2-2, with TRBD1 identical over 10 bases. V shed 3 bases, J shed 3 bases, and the junction held 1 base outside the gene matches. This CDR3 has 15 residues. Germline CDR1 SEHNR, CDR2 FQNEAQ (reference sequence). CDR3: CASSLGTGDTGELFF. The CDR3 coding sequence is TGTGCCAGCAGCTTGGGGACAGGGGACACCGGGGAGCTGTTTTTT.